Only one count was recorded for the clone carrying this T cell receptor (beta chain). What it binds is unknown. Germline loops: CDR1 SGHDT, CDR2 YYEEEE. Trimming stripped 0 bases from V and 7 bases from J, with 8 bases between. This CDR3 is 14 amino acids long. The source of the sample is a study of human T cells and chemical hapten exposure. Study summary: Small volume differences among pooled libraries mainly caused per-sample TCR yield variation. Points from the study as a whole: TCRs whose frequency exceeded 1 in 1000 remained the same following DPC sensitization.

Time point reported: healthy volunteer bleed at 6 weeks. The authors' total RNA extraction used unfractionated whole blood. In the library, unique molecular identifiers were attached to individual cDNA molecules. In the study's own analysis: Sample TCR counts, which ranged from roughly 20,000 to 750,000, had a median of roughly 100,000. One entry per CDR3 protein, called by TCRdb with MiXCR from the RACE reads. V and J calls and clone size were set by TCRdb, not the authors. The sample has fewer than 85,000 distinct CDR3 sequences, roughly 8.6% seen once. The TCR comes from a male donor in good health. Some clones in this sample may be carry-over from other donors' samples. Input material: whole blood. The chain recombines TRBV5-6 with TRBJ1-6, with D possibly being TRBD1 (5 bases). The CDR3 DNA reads TGTGCCAGCAGCTTGGGGGCAGGGAATTCACCCCTCCACTTT. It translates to CASSLGAGNSPLHF.